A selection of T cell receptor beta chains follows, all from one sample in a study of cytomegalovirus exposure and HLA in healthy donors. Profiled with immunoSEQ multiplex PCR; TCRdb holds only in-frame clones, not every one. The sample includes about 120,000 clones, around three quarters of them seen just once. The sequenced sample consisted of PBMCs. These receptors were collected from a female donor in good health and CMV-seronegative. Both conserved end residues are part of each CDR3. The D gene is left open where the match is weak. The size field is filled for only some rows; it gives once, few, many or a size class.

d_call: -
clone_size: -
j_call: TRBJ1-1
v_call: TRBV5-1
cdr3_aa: CASLGGDMNTEAFF
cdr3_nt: TGCGCCAGCTTGGGGGGAGATATGAACACTGAAGCCTTCTTT

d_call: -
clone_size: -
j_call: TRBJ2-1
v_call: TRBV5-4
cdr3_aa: CASSSGGNLNSYNEQFF
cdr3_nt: TGTGCCAGCAGCTCAGGAGGGAATTTAAACTCCTACAATGAGCAGTTCTTC

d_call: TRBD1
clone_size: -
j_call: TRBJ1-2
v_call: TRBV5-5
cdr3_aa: CASSLSLGDRGRNYGYTF
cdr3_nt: TGTGCCAGCAGCTTGTCCCTCGGGGACAGGGGACGCAACTATGGCTACACCTTC

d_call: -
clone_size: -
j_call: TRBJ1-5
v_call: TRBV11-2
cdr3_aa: CASSLGLSQPQHF
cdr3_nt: TGTGCCAGCAGCTTAGGTTTATCTCAGCCCCAGCATTTT

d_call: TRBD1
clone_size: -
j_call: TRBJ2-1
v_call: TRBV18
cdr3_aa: CASSHFRDRAHNEQFF
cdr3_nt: TGTGCCAGCTCACATTTCCGGGACAGGGCCCACAATGAGCAGTTCTTC

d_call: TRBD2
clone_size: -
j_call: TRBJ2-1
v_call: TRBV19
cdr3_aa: CASRPGGPKNEQFF
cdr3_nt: TGTGCCAGTAGACCGGGAGGGCCAAAGAATGAGCAGTTCTTC

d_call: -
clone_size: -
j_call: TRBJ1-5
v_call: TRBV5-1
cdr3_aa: CASSLGGIGNQPQHF
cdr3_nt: TGCGCCAGCAGCTTGGGCGGCATTGGCAATCAGCCCCAGCATTTT

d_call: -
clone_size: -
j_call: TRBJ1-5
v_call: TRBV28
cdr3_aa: CASSQTKPNQPQHF
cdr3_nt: TGTGCCAGCAGCCAAACAAAACCCAATCAGCCCCAGCATTTT

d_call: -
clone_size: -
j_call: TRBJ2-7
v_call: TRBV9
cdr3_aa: CASSFRDWGYEQYF
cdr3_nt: TGTGCCAGCAGCTTCCGGGATTGGGGATACGAGCAGTACTTC

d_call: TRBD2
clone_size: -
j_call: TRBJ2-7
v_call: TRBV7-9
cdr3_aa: CASSLVLGTSRSYEQYF
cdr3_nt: TGTGCCAGCAGCTTAGTTTTGGGGACTAGCCGCTCCTACGAGCAGTACTTC

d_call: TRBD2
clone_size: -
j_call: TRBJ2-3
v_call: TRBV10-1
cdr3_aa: CASSEGAGATDTQYF
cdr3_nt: TGCGCCAGCAGTGAGGGAGCGGGGGCCACAGATACGCAGTATTTT

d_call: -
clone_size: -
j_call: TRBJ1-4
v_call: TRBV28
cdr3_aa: CASSLRSTLVF
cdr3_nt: TGTGCCAGCAGTTTACGCAGCACCCTAGTATTT

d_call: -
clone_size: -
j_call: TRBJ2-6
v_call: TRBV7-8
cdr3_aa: CASSPGKVVSGANVLTF
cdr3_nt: TGTGCCAGCAGTCCGGGAAAGGTAGTCTCTGGGGCCAACGTCCTGACTTTC

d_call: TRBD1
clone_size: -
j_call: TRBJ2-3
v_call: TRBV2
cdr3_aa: CASRDPRTGGADTQYF
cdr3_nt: TGTGCCAGCAGGGATCCCCGGACAGGGGGCGCAGATACGCAGTATTTT

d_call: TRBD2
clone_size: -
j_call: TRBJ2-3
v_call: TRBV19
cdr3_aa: CASSGLAGRSTDTQYF
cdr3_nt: TGTGCCAGTAGTGGACTAGCGGGACGTAGCACAGATACGCAGTATTTT

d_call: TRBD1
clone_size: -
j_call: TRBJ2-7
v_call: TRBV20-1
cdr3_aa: CSATGGYEQYF
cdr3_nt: TGCAGTGCTACAGGGGGCTACGAGCAGTACTTC

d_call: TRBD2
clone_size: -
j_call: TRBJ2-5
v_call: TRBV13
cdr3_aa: CASSLAGGQETQYF
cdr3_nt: TGTGCCAGCAGCCTAGCGGGAGGCCAAGAGACCCAGTACTTC

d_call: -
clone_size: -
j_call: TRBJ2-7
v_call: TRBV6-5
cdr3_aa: CASRAAGFGYEQYF
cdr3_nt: TGTGCCAGCCGTGCGGCGGGGTTTGGCTACGAGCAGTACTTC

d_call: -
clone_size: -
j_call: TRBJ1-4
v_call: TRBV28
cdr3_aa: CASRGGGGDEKLFF
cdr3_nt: TGTGCCAGCAGGGGCGGGGGCGGCGACGAAAAACTGTTTTTT

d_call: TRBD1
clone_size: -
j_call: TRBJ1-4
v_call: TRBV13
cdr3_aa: CASSSPGQGDEKLFF
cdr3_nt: TGTGCCAGCAGCTCCCCAGGACAGGGGGATGAAAAACTGTTTTTT

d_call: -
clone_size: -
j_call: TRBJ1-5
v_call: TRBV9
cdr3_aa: CASSRGGTSNQPQHF
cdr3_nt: TGTGCCAGCAGCCGCGGGGGGACAAGCAATCAGCCCCAGCATTTT

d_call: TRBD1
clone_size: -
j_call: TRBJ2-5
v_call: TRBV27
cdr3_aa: CASRGTGVVTQYF
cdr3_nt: TGTGCCAGCAGAGGGACAGGGGTTGTGACCCAGTACTTC

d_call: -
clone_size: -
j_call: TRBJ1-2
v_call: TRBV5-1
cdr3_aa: CASSVVGDYGYTF
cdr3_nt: TGCGCCAGCAGCGTTGTAGGGGACTATGGCTACACCTTC

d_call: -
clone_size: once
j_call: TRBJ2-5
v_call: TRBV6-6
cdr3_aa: CASSFTAIQETQYF
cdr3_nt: TGTGCCAGCAGTTTTACTGCAATCCAAGAGACCCAGTACTTC

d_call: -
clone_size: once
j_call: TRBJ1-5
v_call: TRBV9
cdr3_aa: CASSVGRGDHQPQHF
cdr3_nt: TGTGCCAGTAGTGTCGGACGGGGGGATCACCAGCCCCAGCATTTT

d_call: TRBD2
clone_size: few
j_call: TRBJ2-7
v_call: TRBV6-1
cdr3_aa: CASTLGLAGYEQYF
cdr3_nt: TGTGCCAGCACCTTGGGACTAGCGGGTTACGAGCAGTACTTC

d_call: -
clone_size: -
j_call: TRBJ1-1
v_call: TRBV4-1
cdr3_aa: CASSHTAGAATEAFF
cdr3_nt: TGCGCCAGCAGCCACACGGCGGGGGCCGCGACTGAAGCTTTCTTT

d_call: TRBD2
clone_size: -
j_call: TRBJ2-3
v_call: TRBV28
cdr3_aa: CASSGRTSPSTDTQYF
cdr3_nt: TGTGCCAGCAGTGGAAGGACTAGTCCATCCACAGATACGCAGTATTTT

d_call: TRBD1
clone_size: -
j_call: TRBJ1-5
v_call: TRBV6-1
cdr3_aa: CASRRQGGSNQPQHF
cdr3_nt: TGTGCCAGCAGGAGACAGGGTGGAAGCAATCAGCCCCAGCATTTT

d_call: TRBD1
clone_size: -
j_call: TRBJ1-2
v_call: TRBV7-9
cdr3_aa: CSSSLAQGDRGGYTF
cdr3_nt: TGTTCCAGCAGCTTAGCGCAGGGGGATCGGGGTGGCTACACCTTC

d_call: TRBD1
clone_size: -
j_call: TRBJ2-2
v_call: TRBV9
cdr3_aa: CASSVGNRGLGELFF
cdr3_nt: TGTGCCAGCAGCGTAGGGAACAGGGGGCTCGGGGAGCTGTTTTTT

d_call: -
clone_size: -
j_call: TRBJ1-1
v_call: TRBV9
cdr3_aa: CASSVEGGGEAFF
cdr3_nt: TGTGCCAGCAGCGTAGAGGGAGGGGGGGAAGCTTTCTTT

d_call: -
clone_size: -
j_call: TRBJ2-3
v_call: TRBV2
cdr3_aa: CASSEDWGRGGTDTQYF
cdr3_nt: TGTGCCAGCAGTGAAGATTGGGGGCGAGGGGGCACAGATACGCAGTATTTT

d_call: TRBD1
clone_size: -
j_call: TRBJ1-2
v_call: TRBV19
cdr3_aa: CASSVRGQGGYGYTF
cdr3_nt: TGTGCCAGTAGTGTCCGAGGACAGGGCGGCTATGGCTACACCTTC

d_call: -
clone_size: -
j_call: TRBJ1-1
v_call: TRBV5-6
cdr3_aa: CASSPRAGADTEAFF
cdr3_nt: TGTGCCAGCAGCCCTCGGGCGGGTGCGGACACTGAAGCTTTCTTT

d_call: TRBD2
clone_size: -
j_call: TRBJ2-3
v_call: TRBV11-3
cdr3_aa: CASSPGLAGGVTDTQYF
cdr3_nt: TGTGCCAGCAGCCCGGGACTAGCGGGGGGAGTCACAGATACGCAGTATTTT

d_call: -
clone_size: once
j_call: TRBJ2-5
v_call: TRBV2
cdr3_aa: CASSSSGIQETQYF
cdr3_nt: TGTGCCAGCAGCAGCAGCGGAATCCAAGAGACCCAGTACTTC

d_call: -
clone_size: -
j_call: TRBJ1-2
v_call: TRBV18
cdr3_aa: CASSPGHGYGYTF
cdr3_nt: TGTGCCAGCTCACCGGGACACGGCTATGGCTACACCTTC

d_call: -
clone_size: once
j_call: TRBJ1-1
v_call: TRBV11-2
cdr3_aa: CASSSGWGEGNTEAFF
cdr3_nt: TGTGCCAGCAGTTCGGGATGGGGGGAGGGGAACACTGAAGCTTTCTTT

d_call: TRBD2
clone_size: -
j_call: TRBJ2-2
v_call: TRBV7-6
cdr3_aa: CASSNLAGLYTGELFF
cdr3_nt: TGTGCCAGCAGCAACCTAGCGGGGCTTTACACCGGGGAGCTGTTTTTT

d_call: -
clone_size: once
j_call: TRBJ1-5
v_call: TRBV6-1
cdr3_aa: CASSGSQQYSNQPQHF
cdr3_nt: TGTGCCAGCAGTGGGTCCCAACAATATAGCAATCAGCCCCAGCATTTT

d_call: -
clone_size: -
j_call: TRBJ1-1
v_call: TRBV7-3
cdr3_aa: CASSSTQSTEAFF
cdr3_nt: TGTGCCAGCAGCTCCACACAAAGCACTGAAGCTTTCTTT

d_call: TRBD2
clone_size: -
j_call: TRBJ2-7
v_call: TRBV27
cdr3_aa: CASSKLAGISYEQYF
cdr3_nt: TGTGCCAGCAGCAAACTAGCGGGGATCTCCTACGAGCAGTACTTC

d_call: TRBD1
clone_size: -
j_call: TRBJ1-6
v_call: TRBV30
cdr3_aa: CAWSVGDRGSPLHF
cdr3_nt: TGTGCCTGGAGTGTGGGCGACAGGGGTTCACCCCTCCACTTT

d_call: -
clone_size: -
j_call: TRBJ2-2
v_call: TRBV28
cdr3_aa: CASSFWSGPNTGELFF
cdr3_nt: TGTGCCAGCAGTTTTTGGAGCGGGCCCAACACCGGGGAGCTGTTTTTT

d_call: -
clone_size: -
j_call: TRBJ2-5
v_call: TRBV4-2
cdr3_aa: CASSPSTSLETQYF
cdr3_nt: TGTGCCAGCAGCCCCTCGACTAGTCTAGAGACCCAGTACTTC

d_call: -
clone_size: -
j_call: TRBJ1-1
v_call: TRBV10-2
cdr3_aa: CASRRGGGDTEAFF
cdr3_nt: TGCGCCAGCAGGAGAGGCGGGGGGGACACTGAAGCTTTCTTT

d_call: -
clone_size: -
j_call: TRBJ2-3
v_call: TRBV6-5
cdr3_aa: CASSYRADTQYF
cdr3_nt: TGTGCCAGCAGTTACCGCGCAGATACGCAGTATTTT

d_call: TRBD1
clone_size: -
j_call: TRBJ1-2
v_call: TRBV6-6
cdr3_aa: CASSQGQGALGYTF
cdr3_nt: TGTGCCAGCAGCCAGGGACAGGGGGCGCTTGGCTACACCTTC

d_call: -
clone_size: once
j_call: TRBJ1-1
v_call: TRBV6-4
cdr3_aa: CASSPDTWNTEAFF
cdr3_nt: TGTGCCAGCAGTCCCGACACCTGGAACACTGAAGCTTTCTTT

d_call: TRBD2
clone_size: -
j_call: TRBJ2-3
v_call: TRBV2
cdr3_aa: CASIFLAASTDTQYF
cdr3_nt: TGTGCCAGCATTTTTCTAGCGGCCAGCACAGATACGCAGTATTTT

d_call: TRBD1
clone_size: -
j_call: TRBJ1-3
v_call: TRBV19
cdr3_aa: CASTRTGGYTIYF
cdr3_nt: TGTGCCAGTACCCGGACAGGGGGCTACACCATATATTTT

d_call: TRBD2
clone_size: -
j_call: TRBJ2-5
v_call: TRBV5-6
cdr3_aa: CASSFFWSGLADETQYF
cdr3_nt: TGTGCCAGCAGCTTCTTTTGGTCGGGACTAGCGGACGAGACCCAGTACTTC

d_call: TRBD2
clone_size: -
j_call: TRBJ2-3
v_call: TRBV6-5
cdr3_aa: CASSLTSGYTDTQYF
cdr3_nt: TGTGCCAGCAGCCTCACTAGCGGTTACACAGATACGCAGTATTTT